The next 3 T cell receptor beta chains were all read from a single sample in a study of blood T cell dynamics during melanoma immunotherapy. Findings and limits, study-wide: Immune-effector CD8+ cells best matched cell-free DNA CDR3 sequences and were most clonal.

Which antigens these TCRs recognize remains unknown. Method: immunoSEQ multiplex PCR; TCRdb's copy keeps in-frame clones and lacks some. The data contain under 2,000 clones, approximately 70% of them singletons. The time point: pre-treatment baseline. TIE cells were CD3+ CD4- CD8+ CD45RA- CD45RO-high CD27- CCR7- memory T cells. Material: CD8+ T cells from blood, obtained from a patient treated with checkpoint blockade. The receptor source for this set is a human donor with melanoma.

This clone was counted a single time. V usage is TRBV6-5 and J usage is TRBJ2-2; 10 nucleotides match TRBD2. There are 15 residues in the CDR3. Germline CDR1 reads MNHEY; CDR2 reads SVGAGI. V was pared by 5 bases and J by 4 bases, with 4 bases of the junction left unmatched. CDR3 coding DNA: TGTGCCAGCAGTCTAGCGGGAGTTAGCACCGGGGAGCTGTTTTTT. This gives the protein CASSLAGVSTGELFF.

This rearrangement joins TRBV7-2 to TRBJ2-5; 8 bases line up with TRBD2. V trimming: 2 bases; J trimming: 5 bases; junction bases outside the gene matches: 10. CDR1 SGHTA and CDR2 FQGNSA come from the germline V gene. The CDR3 runs to 16 residues. This chain's CDR3 is CASSLTGLAVRETQYF. CDR3 in DNA: TGTGCCAGCAGCTTAACCGGACTAGCAGTCCGGGAGACCCAGTACTTC.

The CDR3 nucleotides read TGCGCCAGCAGCTGGGACCTCGATTCTGGAAACACCATATATTTT. As protein: CASSWDLDSGNTIYF. The chain joins TRBV5-1 to TRBJ1-3, with a possible D match to TRBD1 (5 bases). The V end lost 3 bases, the J end lost 1 base, and 11 bases lay between the germline ends. The V gene's germline CDR1 is SGHRS and CDR2 YFSETQ. The length of the CDR3 is 15 residues.